The entry below describes one T cell receptor (beta chain). Germline CDR1 is MGHRA and CDR2 is YSYEKL. V trimming: 3 bases; J trimming: 6 bases; junction bases outside the gene matches: 8. The CDR3 spans 15 residues. Per the study methods: Reference gene primer amplification gave nucleated cell count estimates. Measured with immunoSEQ multiplex PCR; TCRdb has only the in-frame clones, and not every one. D and trimming come from the DNA, and the V and J calls and clone size come from that table. The sample has approximately 200,000 clones, more than 75% seen once. The data originate from a study of blood T cell repertoires in COVID-19. Across the whole study: Collection of acute and convalescent COVID-19 samples took place in the United States, Italy and Spain.

The rearrangement links TRBV4-1 to TRBJ1-2; 9 bases are shared with TRBD1. The source of this sequence is a person aged 65 to 79 with COVID-19, enrolled during active disease. Sequencing was performed on peripheral blood. The CDR3 DNA reads TGCGCCAGCAGCCAGCCGGGACAGGGATCACATGGCTACACCTTC. This gives the protein CASSQPGQGSHGYTF.